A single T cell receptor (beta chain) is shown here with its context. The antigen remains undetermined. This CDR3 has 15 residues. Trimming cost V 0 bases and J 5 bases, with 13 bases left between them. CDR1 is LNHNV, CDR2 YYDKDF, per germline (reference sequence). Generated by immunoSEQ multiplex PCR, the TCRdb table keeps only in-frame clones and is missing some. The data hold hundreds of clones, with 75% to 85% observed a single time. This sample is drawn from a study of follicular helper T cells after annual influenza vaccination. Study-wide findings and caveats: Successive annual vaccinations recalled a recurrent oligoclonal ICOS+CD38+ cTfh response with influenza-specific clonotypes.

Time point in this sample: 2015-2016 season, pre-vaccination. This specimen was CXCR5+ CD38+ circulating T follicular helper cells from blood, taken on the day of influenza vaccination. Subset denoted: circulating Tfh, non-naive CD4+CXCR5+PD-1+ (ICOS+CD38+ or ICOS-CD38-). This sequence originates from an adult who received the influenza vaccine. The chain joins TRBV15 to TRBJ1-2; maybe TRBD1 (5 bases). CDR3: CATSRDNKGAYGYTF. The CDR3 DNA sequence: TGTGCCACCAGCAGAGATAACAAAGGGGCGTATGGCTACACCTTC.